One and the same sample provided the 3 T cell receptor beta chains below, sequenced in a study of vaccination effects on CD4 cells after COVID-19. No cognate antigen is known for these TCRs. Viral peptide pools were used in the ViraFEST assay to expand antigen-specific CD4+ T cells, and sequencing came afterward. Following 10 days of culture, CD4+ T cells were isolated. Neither prior SARS-CoV-2 infection nor positive nucleocapsid antibodies were present in the vaccine recipients. Repertoires were generated with immunoSEQ multiplex PCR, while TCRdb's copy carries only in-frame clones and drops some. The repertoire includes tens of thousands of clones, roughly three quarters of them detected once, and around 2.7% sits in the top ten. The specimen comprised CD4+ T cells from PBMCs cultured with HCoV-NL63 spike peptides, sampled before COVID-19 vaccination. All receptors come from a human donor who received a COVID-19 vaccine.

The CDR3 protein is CASSGSGTNEKLFF. CDR3 DNA: TGTGCCAGCAGTGGCTCAGGAACCAATGAAAAACTGTTTTTT. V and J are TRBV2 and TRBJ1-4, with unresolved D. The CDR3 covers 14 residues. The germline CDR1 and CDR2 sequences are SNHLY and FYNNEI. Trimming removed 4 bases at V and 5 bases at J, with 11 bases between. Combining the CDR3 with reference TRBV2 and TRBJ1-4 gives the whole variable domain EPEVTQTPSHQVTQMGQEVILRCVPISNHLYFYWYRQILGQKVEFLVSFYNNEISEKSEIFDDQFSVERPDGSNFTLKIRSTKLEDSAMYFCASSGSGTNEKLFFGSGTQLSVL.

The chain joins TRBV7-3 to TRBJ2-3; 16 bases are a match to TRBD2. The trim removed 2 bases at V and 9 bases at J, leaving 5 bases unmatched. Germline CDR1 is SGHTA and CDR2 is FQGTGA. The CDR3 contains 16 residues. DNA for the CDR3: TGTGCCAGCAGCTTACGTGGGACTAGCGGGGGGGGCACGCAGTATTTT. This codes for CASSLRGTSGGGTQYF.

This clone occurred a few times. The rearrangement uses TRBV2 and TRBJ1-5; D is undetermined. This CDR3 spans 13 amino acids. Trimming shortened V by 2 bases and J by 7 bases, and 9 bases separated the two germline ends. CDR1 and CDR2 (germline): SNHLY, FYNNEI. The CDR3 sequence: CASSEQIYQPQHF. CDR3 in DNA: TGTGCCAGCAGTGAACAAATTTACCAGCCCCAGCATTTT.